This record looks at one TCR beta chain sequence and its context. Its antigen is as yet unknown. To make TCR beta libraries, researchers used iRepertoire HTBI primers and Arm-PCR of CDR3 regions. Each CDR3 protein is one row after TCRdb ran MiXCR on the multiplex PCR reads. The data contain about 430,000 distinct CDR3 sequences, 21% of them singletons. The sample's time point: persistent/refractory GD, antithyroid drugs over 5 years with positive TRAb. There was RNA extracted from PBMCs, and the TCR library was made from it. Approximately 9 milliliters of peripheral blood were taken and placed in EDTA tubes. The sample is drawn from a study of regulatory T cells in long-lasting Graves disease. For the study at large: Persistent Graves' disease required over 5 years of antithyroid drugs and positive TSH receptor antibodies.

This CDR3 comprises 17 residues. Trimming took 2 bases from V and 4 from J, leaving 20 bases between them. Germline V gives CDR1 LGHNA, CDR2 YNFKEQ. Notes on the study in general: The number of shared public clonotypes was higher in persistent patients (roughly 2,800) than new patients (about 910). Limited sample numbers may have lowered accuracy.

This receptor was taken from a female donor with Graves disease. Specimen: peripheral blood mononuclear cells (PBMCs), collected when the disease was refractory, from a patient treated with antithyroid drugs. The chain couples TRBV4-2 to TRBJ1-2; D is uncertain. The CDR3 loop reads CASSQPNPGARSYGYTF. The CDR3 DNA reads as TGTGCCAGCAGCCAACCCAATCCGGGAGCAAGGAGCTATGGCTACACCTTC.